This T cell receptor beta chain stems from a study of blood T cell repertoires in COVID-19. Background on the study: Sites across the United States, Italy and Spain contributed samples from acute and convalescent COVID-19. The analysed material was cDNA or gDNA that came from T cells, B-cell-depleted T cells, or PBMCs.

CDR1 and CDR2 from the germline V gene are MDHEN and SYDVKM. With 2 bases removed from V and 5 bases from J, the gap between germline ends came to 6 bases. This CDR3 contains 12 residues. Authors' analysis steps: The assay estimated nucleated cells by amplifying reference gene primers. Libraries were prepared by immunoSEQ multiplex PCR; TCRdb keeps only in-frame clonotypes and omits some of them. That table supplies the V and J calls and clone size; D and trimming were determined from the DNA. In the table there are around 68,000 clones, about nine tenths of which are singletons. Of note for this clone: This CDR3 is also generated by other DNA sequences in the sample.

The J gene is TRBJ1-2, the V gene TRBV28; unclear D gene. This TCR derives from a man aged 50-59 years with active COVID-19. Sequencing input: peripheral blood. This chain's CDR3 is CASSLTAYGYTF. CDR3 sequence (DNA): TGTGCCAGCAGTTTAACAGCTTATGGCTACACCTTC.